This T cell receptor (beta chain) was sequenced in a study of blood T cells in healthy people across ages. The second PCR ran about 6 to 12 cycles with a sample-barcoded 5' primer and J-beta primers. From the 5' RACE reads, TCRdb called clonotypes with MiXCR, one entry per CDR3 protein. Counted here are about 670,000 distinct CDR3 sequences, over 40% occurring once; the ten biggest clones make up around 30%. This CDR3 contains 15 residues. After removal of 5 bases from V and 6 bases from J, the junction contained 10 bases not matched to a gene. In this sample, this clonotype turned up a few times. The chain employs TRBV12-3 or TRBV12-4 and TRBJ2-7; TRBD1 matches at 10 bases. The sequenced sample consisted of blood. The receptor was derived from an elderly man in good health. CDR3 region: CASSPRQGARSEQYF. CDR3 DNA sequence: TGTGCCAGCAGTCCGAGACAGGGGGCGCGATCCGAGCAGTACTTC.